This T cell receptor (beta chain) was obtained from a study of blood T cells in healthy people across ages. In germline, CDR1 is KGHDR, CDR2 SFDVKD. This CDR3 spans 15 amino acids. The V end lost 3 bases, the J end lost 5 bases, and 12 bases lay between the germline ends. Sample-barcoded 5' priming and a J-beta primer mix drove a second PCR of about 6 to 12 cycles. In TCRdb, the 5' RACE reads were re-called with MiXCR into one record per CDR3 protein. Of 450,000 to 700,000 distinct CDR3 sequences listed, 25% to 30% are singletons. Samples had at least 7 million PBMCs isolated from them. This clonotype was recorded once. The antigen remains unidentified. Notes on the study in general: The percentage of naive T cells correlated strongly with TCR beta diversity. Not knowing donor CMV status may have confounded expanded clonotype changes.

The clonotype originates from a woman in her 70s in good health. The chain recombines TRBV24-1 with TRBJ2-2, with D possibly being TRBD1 or TRBD2 (5 bases each). Material: blood. The CDR3 bases are TGTGCCACCAGTGATAGGGACCACCAAACCGGGGAGCTGTTTTTT. It encodes CATSDRDHQTGELFF.